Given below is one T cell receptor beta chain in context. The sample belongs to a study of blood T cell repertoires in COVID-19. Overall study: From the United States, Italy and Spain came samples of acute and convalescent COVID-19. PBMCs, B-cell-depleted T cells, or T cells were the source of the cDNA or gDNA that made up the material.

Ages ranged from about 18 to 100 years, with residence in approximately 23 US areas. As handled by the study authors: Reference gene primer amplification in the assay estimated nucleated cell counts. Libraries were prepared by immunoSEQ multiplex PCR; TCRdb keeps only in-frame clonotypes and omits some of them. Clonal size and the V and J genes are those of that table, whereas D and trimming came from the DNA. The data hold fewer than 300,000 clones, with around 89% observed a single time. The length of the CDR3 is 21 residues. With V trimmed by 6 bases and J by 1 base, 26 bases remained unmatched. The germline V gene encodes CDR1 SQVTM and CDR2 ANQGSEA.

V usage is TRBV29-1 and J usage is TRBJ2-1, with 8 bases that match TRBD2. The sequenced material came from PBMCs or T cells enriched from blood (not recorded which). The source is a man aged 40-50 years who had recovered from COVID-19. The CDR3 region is CSVQLRTKTGLAGFSYNEQFF. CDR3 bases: TGCAGCGTCCAACTCCGAACCAAAACGGGGTTAGCGGGATTTTCCTACAATGAGCAGTTCTTC.